Listed here are 29 T cell receptor beta chains from one sample, sequenced in a study of cytotoxic CD8 clonotypes in ibrutinib-treated CLL (dated by TCRdb to the early 2020s). Taken with the paper, the label for time point translates to: more than 10 months on ibrutinib. Receptor libraries were prepared by the immunoSEQ multiplex PCR assay. The table comes from immuneACCESS by way of TCRdb, which keeps in-frame sequences with V and J called. Part of the clones is missing from these tables; in studies checked, under half for an unresolved V gene and the rest for unknown reasons. The sample contains about 140,000 clones, around three quarters of them found a single time. In total, the top ten clones hold approximately 28% of the sample. The material was PBMCs, obtained after 12 months of ibrutinib treatment. Receptors were obtained from a human donor with chronic lymphocytic leukemia.

V and J are TRBV29-1 and TRBJ2-7, with D uncertain. CDR3 length: 12 amino acids. Trimming removed 0 bases at V and 2 bases at J, with 5 bases between. The V gene's germline CDR1 is SQVTM and CDR2 ANQGSEA. The CDR3 spells CSVEDNTYEQYF. CDR3 coding DNA: TGCAGCGTTGAAGACAACACCTACGAGCAGTACTTC.

The chain is built from TRBV7-2 and TRBJ1-2; 11 nucleotides match TRBD1. The ends lost 5 bases at V and 4 bases at J; junction bases unmatched: 6. Germline CDR1 SGHTA, CDR2 FQGNSA. The CDR3 runs to 15 residues. CDR3 residues: CASSLWTGGGYGYTF. CDR3 nucleotides: TGTGCCAGCAGCCTATGGACAGGGGGCGGCTATGGCTACACCTTC.

The chain couples TRBV28 to TRBJ2-5, with 9 bases fitting TRBD2. The CDR3 is made up of 16 amino acids. Germline V gene data show CDR1 as MDHEN and CDR2 as SYDVKM. With V trimmed by 2 bases and J by 5 bases, 9 bases remained unmatched. The CDR3 DNA follows: TGTGCCAGCAGTTTAAGCGGCGGGAGGGCCGGGGAGACCCAGTACTTC. Translation: CASSLSGGRAGETQYF.

The chain has TRBV5-5 and TRBJ1-4; no clear D. The CDR3 totals 13 residues. Trimming shortened V by 9 bases and J by 8 bases, and 17 bases separated the two germline ends. In germline, CDR1 is SGHKS, CDR2 YYEKEE (reference sequence). CDR3 region: CATSDTGREKLFF. In DNA form, the CDR3 reads TGTGCCACCTCTGACACCGGAAGGGAAAAACTGTTTTTT.

The rearrangement joins TRBV6-5 to TRBJ2-7, with 7 bases identical to TRBD2. The CDR3 loop spans 13 amino acids. J was trimmed by 6 bases and V by 1 base; bases with no gene match: 3. Germline V CDR1 and CDR2: MNHEY, SVGAGI. In DNA form, the CDR3 reads TGTGCCAGCAGTTACTGGGAGGGAAGCGAGCAGTACTTC. Its translation: CASSYWEGSEQYF.

This clone was counted between two and nine times. The V and J genes are TRBV5-1 and TRBJ1-2; D perhaps matches TRBD1 (5 bases). The CDR3 totals 15 residues. CDR1 is SGHRS and CDR2 is YFSETQ in the germline V gene. The V and J ends lost 0 bases and 2 bases respectively, with 11 bases between them. CDR3 residues: CASSLEQAMNYGYTF. CDR3 DNA sequence: TGCGCCAGCAGCTTGGAACAGGCGATGAACTATGGCTACACCTTC.

This clone showed up just a few times. The rearrangement uses TRBV30 and TRBJ1-3; D is perhaps TRBD1 (5 bases). Trimming cost V 1 base and J 1 base, with 8 bases left between them. This CDR3 has 14 amino acids. Germline loops: CDR1 GTSNPN, CDR2 SVGIG (reference sequence). The CDR3 DNA sequence: TGTGCCTGGAGTGGTCCAGGGTCTGGAAACACCATATATTTT. Its protein is CAWSGPGSGNTIYF.

The chain links TRBV28 to TRBJ2-7; the match to TRBD1 covers 11 bases. Per germline, CDR1 MDHEN and CDR2 SYDVKM. V was clipped by 4 bases and J by 3 bases; unmatched bases: 5. The CDR3 contains 15 residues. The CDR3 protein is CASSSPGTGGYEQYF. The CDR3 nucleotides are TGTGCCAGCAGTTCCCCCGGGACAGGGGGCTACGAGCAGTACTTC.

The V call is TRBV18, the J call TRBJ2-1; TRBD1 agrees at 11 bases. Trimming took 2 bases from V and 4 from J; bases not matched to a gene: 10. The germline V gene encodes CDR1 KGHSH and CDR2 LQKENI. The CDR3 runs to 18 residues. CDR3 in DNA: TGTGCCAGCTCACCAAACCGGGACAGGGGGAATCTTTACAATGAGCAGTTCTTC. Translation gives CASSPNRDRGNLYNEQFF.

In this sample, this clone turned up once. V gene TRBV7-6 combines with J gene TRBJ1-3; tentative D call: TRBD1 (5 bases). V lost 6 bases to trimming and J lost 2 bases, with 11 bases between them. Germline lookup yields CDR1 SGHVS and CDR2 FNYEAQ. The CDR3 consists of 14 residues. The DNA for the CDR3 is TGTGCCAGCAGTCCCCCGGGGGCTGGAAACACCATATATTTT. This translates into CASSPPGAGNTIYF.

The V and J genes are TRBV27 and TRBJ2-7, with D perhaps TRBD1 or TRBD2 (5 bases each). Per germline, CDR1 MNHEY and CDR2 SMNVEV (reference sequence). This CDR3 spans 14 amino acids. Trimming took off 5 bases at V and 3 bases at J, with 14 bases between the two ends. CDR3 sequence: CASSGIGTGYEQYF. DNA for the CDR3: TGTGCCAGCAGTGGTATCGGGACCGGCTACGAGCAGTACTTC.

This chain uses TRBV7-9 with TRBJ2-3, with D unclear. Germline assignment: CDR1 SEHNR and CDR2 FQNEAQ (reference sequence). The CDR3 covers 13 residues. V lost 5 bases, J lost 7 bases, and 13 bases lay in between. CDR3 sequence: CASSQGSVNTQYF. Written as DNA, the CDR3 is TGTGCCAGCAGCCAAGGGTCCGTCAATACGCAGTATTTT.

This rearrangement joins TRBV18 to TRBJ2-5; no definite D call. Between the trimmed V and J ends, which lost 6 bases and 5 bases, there was a span of 10 bases. CDR1 and CDR2 (germline): KGHSH, LQKENI. This CDR3 is built from 12 residues. The CDR3 here is CASSRVAETQYF. CDR3 DNA: TGTGCCAGCTCCCGGGTTGCGGAGACCCAGTACTTC.

The gene calls are TRBV19 and TRBJ2-7; D possibly matches TRBD1 or TRBD2 (5 bases each). The ends were cut back, 5 bases at V and 3 bases at J, with 8 bases in the middle. Germline loops: CDR1 LNHDA, CDR2 SQIVND (reference sequence). The CDR3 spans 12 residues. The CDR3 region is CASSGDGYEQYF. CDR3 in DNA: TGTGCCAGTAGTGGGGACGGCTACGAGCAGTACTTC. Using reference TRBV19 and TRBJ2-7 for the parts outside the CDR3, the full variable domain is DGGITQSPKYLFRKEGQNVTLSCEQNLNHDAMYWYRQDPGQGLRLIYYSQIVNDFQKGDIAEGYSVSREKKESFPLTVTSAQKNPTAFYLCASSGDGYEQYFGPGTRLTVT.

The chain recombines TRBV28 with TRBJ1-2, with D perhaps matching TRBD1 (5 bases). This CDR3 contains 15 residues. CDR1 and CDR2 from the germline V gene are MDHEN and SYDVKM. Deletions cut 4 bases from V and 8 bases from J, with 20 bases between. CDR3 in DNA: TGTGCCAGCAGTTCCCCAGGGTTCACGGGGTACGGCTACACCTTC. Its translation is CASSSPGFTGYGYTF.

This clone has only a few counts. The chain couples TRBV5-1 to TRBJ1-3; D is ambiguous. V was trimmed by 7 bases and J by 4 bases, leaving 15 bases between them. The CDR3 is made up of 14 amino acids. Germline CDR1 and CDR2: SGHRS and YFSETQ. CDR3 nucleotides: TGCGCCAGCGCGCCCACTAGCGGAGGAAACACCATATATTTT. Its translation: CASAPTSGGNTIYF.

The rearrangement uses TRBV11-2 and TRBJ2-2; no firm D call. CDR1 is SGHAT, CDR2 FQNNGV, per germline. The CDR3 has 14 amino acids. Trimming pared 5 bases from V and 2 bases from J, leaving 9 bases between. DNA of the CDR3: TGTGCCAGCAGCAGTCAAGGCAACACCGGGGAGCTGTTTTTT. Translated: CASSSQGNTGELFF.

The rearrangement joins TRBV4-1 to TRBJ2-7; D unclear. The germline V gene has CDR1 MGHRA and CDR2 YSYEKL. V lost 0 bases and J 0 bases, leaving 9 bases between the germline ends. This CDR3 has 15 amino acids. The CDR3: CASSQDRASSYEQYF. CDR3 sequence (DNA): TGCGCCAGCAGCCAAGACCGGGCCAGCTCCTACGAGCAGTACTTC.

The rearrangement links TRBV7-2 to TRBJ2-2, with 7 bases aligning to TRBD2. CDR1 and CDR2 (germline): SGHTA, FQGNSA. After removal of 0 bases from V and 5 bases from J, the junction contained 9 bases not matched to a gene. The CDR3 has 17 residues. Written as DNA, the CDR3 is TGTGCCAGCAGCTTAGCCACGGGCGGGAGTATGACCGGGGAGCTGTTTTTT. Protein: CASSLATGGSMTGELFF. Looking up the rest from reference TRBV7-2 and TRBJ2-2 gives the full variable domain: GAGVSQSPSNKVTEKGKDVELRCDPISGHTALYWYRQSLGQGLEFLIYFQGNSAPDKSGLPSDRFSAERTGGSVSTLTIQRTQQEDSAVYLCASSLATGGSMTGELFFGEGSRLTVL.

CDR3 region: CASSYSAGRWEQFF. Here the CDR3 DNA reads TGTGCCAGCAGTTACTCGGCGGGAAGGTGGGAGCAGTTCTTC. The V call is TRBV6-5, the J call TRBJ2-1, with D perhaps TRBD2 (6 bases). Germline V lookup: CDR1 MNHEY, CDR2 SVGAGI. CDR3 length equals 14 residues. Trimming removed 0 bases from V and 10 bases from J, with 13 bases in between.

V and J are TRBV7-6 and TRBJ2-7, with 8 positions matching TRBD1. CDR3 length equals 13 residues. V trimming: 4 bases; J trimming: 3 bases; junction bases outside the gene matches: 2. From germline, CDR1 is SGHVS and CDR2 FNYEAQ. CDR3 region: CASSSDRGYEQYF. CDR3 DNA sequence: TGTGCCAGCAGCTCCGACAGGGGCTACGAGCAGTACTTC. The whole variable domain, remainder taken from reference TRBV7-6 and TRBJ2-7, is GAGVSQSPRYKVTKRGQDVALRCDPISGHVSLYWYRQALGQGPEFLTYFNYEAQQDKSGLPNDRFSAERPEGSISTLTIQRTEQRDSAMYRCASSSDRGYEQYFGPGTRLTVT.

This clone appeared a single time. The chain is built from TRBV6-1 and TRBJ1-2, with 7 bases lining up with TRBD1. This CDR3 spans 14 amino acids. V lost 5 bases, J lost 4 bases, and 7 bases stayed unmatched. In germline, CDR1 is MNHNS, CDR2 SASEGT. The CDR3 region is CASSQPTGAYGYTF. The DNA of the CDR3 is TGTGCCAGCAGTCAACCAACAGGGGCCTATGGCTACACCTTC.

CDR3 in DNA: TGTGCCAGCAGTCGGGGGAGGTTGGCCGGGGAGCTGTTTTTT. Residues: CASSRGRLAGELFF. The V call is TRBV6-5, the J call TRBJ2-2, with D possibly matching TRBD2 (6 bases). This CDR3 has 14 amino acids. Germline-derived CDR1 and CDR2 are MNHEY and SVGAGI. V lost 5 bases and J 6 bases, leaving 13 bases between the germline ends.

The V and J genes are TRBV10-3 and TRBJ2-2, with 10 bases that match TRBD2. This CDR3 comprises 15 residues. The germline V gene encodes CDR1 ENHRY and CDR2 SYGVKD. After removal of 3 bases from V and 4 bases from J, the junction contained 2 bases not matched to a gene. As DNA, the CDR3 is TGTGCCATCAGTGATCTAGCGGGGGCCACCGGGGAGCTGTTTTTT. This sequence encodes CAISDLAGATGELFF.

V and J are TRBV6-1 and TRBJ1-2, with TRBD1 matching over 11 bases. V shed 6 bases and J 4 bases; nucleotides not matched to a gene: 7. Looked up from germline, CDR1 is MNHNS and CDR2 is SASEGT. The CDR3 consists of 15 residues. CDR3: CASSQGTGGPYGYTF. The CDR3, as DNA: TGTGCCAGCAGCCAAGGGACAGGGGGGCCCTATGGCTACACCTTC.

The rearrangement links TRBV7-2 to TRBJ1-2; unclear D gene. CDR1 and CDR2 (germline): SGHTA, FQGNSA. The CDR3 consists of 13 residues. V gave up 2 bases and J gave up 3 bases, with 7 bases separating them. CDR3 sequence: CASSLNTDYGYTF. The CDR3 nucleotides read TGTGCCAGCAGCTTAAACACGGACTATGGCTACACCTTC.

The rearrangement links TRBV6-5 to TRBJ2-2; 7 positions match TRBD1. Per the germline V gene, CDR1 is MNHEY and CDR2 is SVGAGI. The CDR3 loop spans 15 amino acids. With 2 bases clipped from V and 7 bases from J, the junction kept 7 bases outside the gene matches. CDR3 nucleotide sequence: TGTGCCAGCAGTTACGACCGACAGGGACGCGGGGAGCTGTTTTTT. It codes for CASSYDRQGRGELFF.

This rearrangement joins TRBV6-5 to TRBJ1-2; D possibly corresponds to TRBD1 (6 bases). This CDR3 comprises 13 residues. Looked up from germline, CDR1 is MNHEY and CDR2 is SVGAGI. Between the trimmed V and J ends, which lost 6 bases and 4 bases, there was a span of 12 bases. The CDR3 sequence is CASSRGALYGYTF. The CDR3 DNA reads TGTGCCAGCAGCCGGGGGGCCCTCTATGGCTACACCTTC.

This clone is medium-sized (0.01 to 0.1%) by share. V and J are TRBV10-3 and TRBJ1-5; D is uncertain. Germline lookup yields CDR1 ENHRY and CDR2 SYGVKD. With 0 bases removed from V and 2 bases from J, the gap between germline ends came to 8 bases. The CDR3 extends over 15 amino acids. The CDR3 DNA reads TGTGCCATCAGTGAGTCACCAACAGGCAATCAGCCCCAGCATTTT. This translates into CAISESPTGNQPQHF.